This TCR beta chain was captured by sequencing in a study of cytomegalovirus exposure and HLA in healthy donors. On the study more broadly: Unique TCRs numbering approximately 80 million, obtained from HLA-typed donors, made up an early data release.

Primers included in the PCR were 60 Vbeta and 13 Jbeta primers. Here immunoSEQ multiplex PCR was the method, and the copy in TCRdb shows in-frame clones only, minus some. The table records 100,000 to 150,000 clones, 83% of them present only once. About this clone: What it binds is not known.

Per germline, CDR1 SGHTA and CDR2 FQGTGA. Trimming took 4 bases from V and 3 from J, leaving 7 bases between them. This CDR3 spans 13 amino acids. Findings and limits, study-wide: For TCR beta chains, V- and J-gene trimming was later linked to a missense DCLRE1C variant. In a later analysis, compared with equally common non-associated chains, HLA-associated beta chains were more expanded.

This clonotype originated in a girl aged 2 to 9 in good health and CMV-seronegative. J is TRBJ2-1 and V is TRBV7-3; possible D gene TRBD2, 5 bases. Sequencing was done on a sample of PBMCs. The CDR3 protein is CASSSDYYNEQFF. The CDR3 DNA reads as TGTGCCAGCAGCTCTGACTACTACAATGAGCAGTTCTTC.